One and the same sample provided the 26 T cell receptor beta chains below, sequenced in a study of shared clonotypes between healthy human individuals. Some clones are missing from TCRdb's copy, which holds only in-frame ones; the method was immunoSEQ multiplex PCR. Of about 510,000 clones listed, around 74% were seen once; the top ten hold approximately 12%. Sample: PBMCs. Source of these receptors: a middle-aged woman in good health. Some clones in this sample may be carry-over from other donors' samples.

J is TRBJ1-2 and V is TRBV18; no firm D call. The CDR3 is 16 residues long. Germline lookup yields CDR1 KGHSH and CDR2 LQKENI. V lost 3 bases to trimming and J lost 0 bases, with 14 bases between them. CDR3 bases: TGTGCCAGCTCACCTTCCATTGGGCAAGCTAACTATGGCTACACCTTC. Amino acid sequence: CASSPSIGQANYGYTF.

This clone was detected a few times. V is TRBV19 and J is TRBJ1-2, with D possibly being TRBD1 (6 bases). The ends were cut back, 5 bases at V and 1 base at J, with 17 bases in the middle. From germline, CDR1 is LNHDA and CDR2 SQIVND (reference sequence). This CDR3 is built from 16 residues. The CDR3 spells CASSANPRDINYGYTF. CDR3 DNA: TGTGCCAGTAGTGCCAACCCCCGGGACATTAACTATGGCTACACCTTC.

The chain combines TRBV14 with TRBJ1-1, with 8 bases matching TRBD1. The CDR3 covers 17 residues. Germline CDR1 reads SGHDN; CDR2 reads FVKESK. The V and J ends lost 1 base and 1 base, in that order; junction bases with no gene match: 8. The CDR3, as DNA: TGTGCCAGCAGCCAAGGTACGGACAGGGTCACGAACACTGAAGCTTTCTTT. It encodes CASSQGTDRVTNTEAFF.

A single count supports this clone. The genes are TRBV6-1 and TRBJ1-2, with D unclear. The CDR3 covers 11 residues. Germline lookup yields CDR1 MNHNS and CDR2 SASEGT. Trimming took 3 bases from V and 13 from J, leaving 12 bases between them. DNA for the CDR3: TGTGCCAGCAGTGACTTATCGGCTACCACCTTC. It translates to CASSDLSATTF.

CDR3 DNA: TGCGCCAGCCATAAACGGGACACCGGGGAGCTGTTTTTT. Residues: CASHKRDTGELFF. The chain has TRBV4-1 and TRBJ2-2; D remains unclear. V was cut by 8 bases and J by 3 bases, with 10 bases left in between. The germline V gene encodes CDR1 MGHRA and CDR2 YSYEKL. The CDR3 sequence is 13 residues long.

V usage is TRBV2 and J usage is TRBJ2-7; D not certain. The V and J ends lost 5 bases and 3 bases respectively, with 5 bases between them. Germline CDR1 and CDR2: SNHLY and FYNNEI. This CDR3 has 11 residues. The chain's CDR3 is CASSSHYEQYF. The DNA of the CDR3 is TGTGCCAGCAGTTCCCACTACGAGCAGTACTTC.

The chain couples TRBV5-1 to TRBJ1-2, with 9 positions matching TRBD1. V shed 5 bases, J shed 8 bases, and the junction held 7 bases outside the gene matches. The CDR3 covers 13 residues. In germline, CDR1 is SGHRS, CDR2 YFSETQ. CDR3 protein: CASSSGTGSGYTF. CDR3 nucleotide sequence: TGCGCCAGCAGTTCCGGGACAGGGAGCGGCTACACCTTC.

DNA for the CDR3: TGTGCCAGCAGCTTTAGTGGGGGGGCGCATAGCGAGCAGTACTTC. Amino acid sequence: CASSFSGGAHSEQYF. The gene calls are TRBV5-5 and TRBJ2-7, with D possibly TRBD2 on 7 matching bases. V was clipped by 2 bases and J by 6 bases, with 18 bases between them. Germline V CDR1 and CDR2: SGHKS, YYEKEE (reference sequence). The CDR3 runs 15 residues.

The V gene is TRBV6-6, the J gene TRBJ1-5, with 7 nucleotides matching TRBD1. With V trimmed by 2 bases and J by 3 bases, 4 bases remained unmatched. This CDR3 is 15 amino acids long. Germline assignment: CDR1 MNHNY and CDR2 SVGAGI (reference sequence). The CDR3, as DNA: TGTGCCAGCAGTTACGAGGGGGCCCTCAATCAGCCCCAGCATTTT. Translation gives CASSYEGALNQPQHF.

A few counts support this clone. This chain joins TRBV5-1 and TRBJ2-1, with D unresolved. The CDR3 sequence is 12 residues long. Germline V gene data show CDR1 as SGHRS and CDR2 as YFSETQ. V lost 4 bases, J lost 9 bases, and 11 bases lay in between. The CDR3 region has the DNA TGCGCCAGCAGCATAATAGTGGGTGAGCAGTTCTTC. It specifies CASSIIVGEQFF.

The J gene is TRBJ2-2, the V gene TRBV7-2; D ambiguous. The CDR3 totals 17 residues. The V and J ends lost 3 bases and 3 bases respectively, with 17 bases between them. CDR1 is SGHTA and CDR2 is FQGNSA in the germline V gene. CDR3 in amino acids: CASSFQPKDGDTGELFF. The CDR3 nucleotides are TGTGCCAGCAGCTTCCAACCTAAAGACGGCGACACCGGGGAGCTGTTTTTT.

This chain's CDR3 is CSARTGRGYTF. The CDR3 DNA follows: TGCAGTGCTAGGACAGGGCGGGGCTACACCTTC. This chain connects TRBV20-1 to TRBJ1-2; 7 nucleotides agree with TRBD1. Unmatched junction bases numbered 3, after V lost 3 bases and J lost 8 bases. The CDR3 loop spans 11 amino acids. Germline assignment: CDR1 DFQATT and CDR2 SNEGSKA (reference sequence).

This chain connects TRBV29-1 to TRBJ1-1, with a weak D call TRBD1 (6 bases). Per germline, CDR1 SQVTM and CDR2 ANQGSEA. V shed 1 base and J shed 2 bases, with 8 bases lying between them. The CDR3 has 13 residues. CDR3 amino acids: CSVEAGTNTEAFF. The CDR3 DNA follows: TGCAGCGTTGAAGCTGGGACAAACACTGAAGCTTTCTTT.

In its sample, this clone was seen many times. This chain connects TRBV4-1 to TRBJ2-1, with 9 bases identical to TRBD2. Trimming took 6 bases from V and 0 from J; bases not matched to a gene: 3. The length of the CDR3 is 15 residues. Germline CDR1 and CDR2: MGHRA and YSYEKL. CDR3 DNA: TGCGCCAGCAGGTTTAGCGGGAGCTCCTACAATGAGCAGTTCTTC. This codes for CASRFSGSSYNEQFF.

The J gene is TRBJ2-1, the V gene TRBV5-1, with TRBD2 matching 13 bases. V dropped 4 bases and J dropped 0; count of bases not matched to a gene: 13. The CDR3 length is 20 residues. Germline CDR1 is SGHRS and CDR2 is YFSETQ. CDR3 protein: CASSLGWTSGRGVSYNEQFF. For the CDR3, the DNA is TGCGCCAGCAGCCTAGGGTGGACTAGCGGGAGAGGTGTCTCCTACAATGAGCAGTTCTTC.

In the case of this clone: This sample also contains other DNA sequences that code for the same CDR3. The chain couples TRBV10-3 to TRBJ2-5; D is uncertain. The germline V gene has CDR1 ENHRY and CDR2 SYGVKD. This CDR3 spans 13 amino acids. V lost 0 bases and J lost 4, with 6 bases in between. This chain's CDR3 is CAISESGGETQYF. The CDR3 bases are TGTGCCATCAGTGAGTCGGGTGGAGAGACCCAGTACTTC.

This clone was found a few times. This chain links TRBV6-6 with TRBJ2-1; D gene unclear. V was clipped by 6 bases and J by 9 bases, with 9 bases between them. Looked up from germline, CDR1 is MNHNY and CDR2 is SVGAGI (reference sequence). The CDR3 length is 11 residues. The CDR3 reads CASSPGREQFF. DNA of the CDR3: TGTGCCAGCAGCCCTGGTCGTGAGCAGTTCTTC.

The chain combines TRBV20-1 with TRBJ2-7; tentatively, D is TRBD2 (5 bases). The V end was cut by 6 bases, the J end by 6 bases, with 12 bases between. The V gene's germline CDR1 is DFQATT and CDR2 SNEGSKA (reference sequence). The CDR3 consists of 11 residues. CDR3: CSAPGLGEQYF. DNA for the CDR3: TGCAGTGCGCCAGGACTGGGCGAGCAGTACTTC.

The V gene is TRBV7-2, the J gene TRBJ2-2; no firm D call. Per germline, CDR1 SGHTA and CDR2 FQGNSA. There are 14 residues in the CDR3. Trimming removed 5 bases from V and 1 base from J, with 8 bases in between. Written as DNA, the CDR3 is TGTGCCAGCAGCCCCCAGAAGAACACCGGGGAGCTGTTTTTT. Its translation: CASSPQKNTGELFF.

This chain joins TRBV5-1 and TRBJ1-2, with a possible D match to TRBD1 (6 bases). The CDR3 has 13 residues. Germline loops: CDR1 SGHRS, CDR2 YFSETQ. Trimming cost V 1 base and J 7 bases, with 11 bases left between them. CDR3 residues: CASSLLGGGGYTF. The CDR3, as DNA: TGCGCCAGCAGCTTGTTGGGGGGCGGTGGCTACACCTTC. Full variable domain (rest looked up from reference TRBV5-1 and TRBJ1-2): KAGVTQTPRYLIKTRGQQVTLSCSPISGHRSVSWYQQTPGQGLQFLFEYFSETQRNKGNFPGRFSGRQFSNSRSEMNVSTLELGDSALYLCASSLLGGGGYTFGSGTRLTVV.

The V call is TRBV4-2, the J call TRBJ2-2; 8 positions match TRBD2. From germline, CDR1 is LGHNA and CDR2 YNFKEQ. The CDR3 extends over 18 amino acids. V lost 0 bases to trimming and J lost 8 bases; unmatched junction nucleotides: 14. The DNA for the CDR3 is TGTGCCAGCAGCCAAGAACCTAGCGGGCTACCTTCGTCTGGGGAGCTGTTTTTT. This sequence encodes CASSQEPSGLPSSGELFF.

To note about this clone: One junction end does not reproduce the germline sequence, and a read error may be involved. The chain joins TRBV30 to TRBJ1-2; 9 positions agree with TRBD1. The CDR3 is 17 residues long. Germline assignment: CDR1 GTSNPN and CDR2 SVGIG (reference sequence). CDR3 residues: CAWSAGTGRFSSYGHTF. The DNA of the CDR3 is TGTGCCTGGAGCGCCGGGACAGGGAGATTCTCCTCCTATGGCCACACCTTC. The complete variable domain, with remaining parts taken from reference TRBV30 and TRBJ1-2, reads SQTIHQWPATLVQPVGSPLSLECTVEGTSNPNLYWYRQAAGRGLQLLFYSVGIGQISSEVPQNLSASRPQDRQFILSSKKLLLSDSGFYLCAWSAGTGRFSSYGHTFGSGTRLTVV.

The gene calls are TRBV5-1 and TRBJ1-1, with 9 bases identical to TRBD1. The CDR3 contains 15 residues. The J segment lost 1 base and the V segment lost 7 bases, leaving 8 bases of the junction unmatched. Germline loops: CDR1 SGHRS, CDR2 YFSETQ. CDR3 DNA sequence: TGCGCCAGCTCCTTACAGGGGGCCGAGAACACTGAAGCTTTCTTT. Protein product: CASSLQGAENTEAFF.

The V gene is TRBV19, the J gene TRBJ2-2; 9 positions match TRBD2. V shed 3 bases, J shed 6 bases, and the junction held 5 bases outside the gene matches. The CDR3 runs 15 residues. Per germline, CDR1 LNHDA and CDR2 SQIVND (reference sequence). CDR3 bases: TGTGCCAGTAGTATCGGCTTAGCGGGGGCCGGGGAGCTGTTTTTT. Translating gives CASSIGLAGAGELFF.

The J gene is TRBJ1-2, the V gene TRBV18; weak D call: TRBD1 (5 bases). There are 13 residues in the CDR3. Germline CDR1 KGHSH, CDR2 LQKENI. V was shortened by 2 bases and J by 6 bases, with 10 bases between the two germline ends. The CDR3 DNA reads as TGTGCCAGCTCACCAAACTGGGGCGATGGCTACACCTTC. Translated, it gives CASSPNWGDGYTF.

The chain combines TRBV6-4 with TRBJ2-2; TRBD1 might be the D (5 bases). Germline-derived CDR1 and CDR2 are MRHNA and SNTAGT. The CDR3 is 14 amino acids. Trimming pared 4 bases from V and 3 bases from J, leaving 9 bases between. The CDR3 loop reads CASSAQAYTGELFF. The CDR3 coding sequence is TGTGCCAGCAGTGCACAGGCGTACACCGGGGAGCTGTTTTTT.